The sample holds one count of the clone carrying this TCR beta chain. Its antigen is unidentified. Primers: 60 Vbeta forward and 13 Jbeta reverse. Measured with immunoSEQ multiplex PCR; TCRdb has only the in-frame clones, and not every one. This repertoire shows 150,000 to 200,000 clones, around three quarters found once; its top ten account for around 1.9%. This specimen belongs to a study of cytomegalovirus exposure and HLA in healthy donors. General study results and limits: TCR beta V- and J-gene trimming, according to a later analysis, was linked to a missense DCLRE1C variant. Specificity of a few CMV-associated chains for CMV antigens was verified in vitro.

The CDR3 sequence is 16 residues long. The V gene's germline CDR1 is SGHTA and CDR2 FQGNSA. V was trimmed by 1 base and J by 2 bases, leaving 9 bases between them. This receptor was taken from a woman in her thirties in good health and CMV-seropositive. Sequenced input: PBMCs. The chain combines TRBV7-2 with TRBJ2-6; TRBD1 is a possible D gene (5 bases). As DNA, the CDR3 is TGTGCCAGCAGCTTAGTTCGCAGGGCTGGGGCCAACGTCCTGACTTTC. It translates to CASSLVRRAGANVLTF.